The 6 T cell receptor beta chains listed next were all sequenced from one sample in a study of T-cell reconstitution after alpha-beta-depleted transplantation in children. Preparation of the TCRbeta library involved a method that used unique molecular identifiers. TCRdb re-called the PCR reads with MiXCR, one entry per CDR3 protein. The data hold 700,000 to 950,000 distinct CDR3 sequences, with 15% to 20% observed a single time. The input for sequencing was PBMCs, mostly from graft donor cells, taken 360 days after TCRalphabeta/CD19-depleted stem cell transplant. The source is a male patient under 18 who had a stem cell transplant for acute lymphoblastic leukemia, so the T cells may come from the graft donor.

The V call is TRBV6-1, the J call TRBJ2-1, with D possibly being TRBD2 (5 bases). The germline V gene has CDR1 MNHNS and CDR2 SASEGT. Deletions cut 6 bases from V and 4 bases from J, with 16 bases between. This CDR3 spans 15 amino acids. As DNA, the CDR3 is TGTGCCAGCAGCCCGACTGGCGGGCTTTACAATGAGCAGTTCTTC. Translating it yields CASSPTGGLYNEQFF.

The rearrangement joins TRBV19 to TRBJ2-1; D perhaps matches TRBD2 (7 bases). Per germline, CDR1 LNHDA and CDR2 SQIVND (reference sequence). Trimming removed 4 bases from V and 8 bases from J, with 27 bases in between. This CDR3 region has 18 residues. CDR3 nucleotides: TGTGCCAGTAGTACTAGGACAGTTCTCGGGGGGTACATCGATGAGCAGTTCTTC. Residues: CASSTRTVLGGYIDEQFF.

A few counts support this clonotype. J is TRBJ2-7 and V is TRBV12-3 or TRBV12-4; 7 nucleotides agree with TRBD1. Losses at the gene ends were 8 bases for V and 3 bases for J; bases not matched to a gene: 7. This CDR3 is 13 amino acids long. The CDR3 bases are TGTGCCAGCGCGGACAGGAATAGCTACGAGCAGTACTTC. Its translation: CASADRNSYEQYF.

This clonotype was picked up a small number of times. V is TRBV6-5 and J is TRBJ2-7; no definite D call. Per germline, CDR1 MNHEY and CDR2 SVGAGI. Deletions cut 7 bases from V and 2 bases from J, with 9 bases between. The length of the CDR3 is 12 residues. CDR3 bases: TGTGCCAGCAAGACACAGACCTACGAGCAGTACTTC. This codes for CASKTQTYEQYF.

For the CDR3, the DNA is TGTGCCAGCAGCTCCCGAGACAGGGGCTACTGGTCCACCTACGAGCAGTACTTC. This translates into CASSSRDRGYWSTYEQYF. V is TRBV11-2 and J is TRBJ2-7, with TRBD1 identical over 8 bases. Germline assignment: CDR1 SGHAT and CDR2 FQNNGV. V shed 4 bases and J 2 bases; nucleotides not matched to a gene: 16. The CDR3 has 18 residues.

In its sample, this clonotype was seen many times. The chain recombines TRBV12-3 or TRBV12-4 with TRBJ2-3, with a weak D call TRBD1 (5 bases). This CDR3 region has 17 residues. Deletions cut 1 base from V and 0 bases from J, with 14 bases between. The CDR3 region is CASSLGQGYTSTDTQYF. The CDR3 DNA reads TGTGCCAGCAGTTTAGGGCAGGGATACACTAGCACAGATACGCAGTATTTT.